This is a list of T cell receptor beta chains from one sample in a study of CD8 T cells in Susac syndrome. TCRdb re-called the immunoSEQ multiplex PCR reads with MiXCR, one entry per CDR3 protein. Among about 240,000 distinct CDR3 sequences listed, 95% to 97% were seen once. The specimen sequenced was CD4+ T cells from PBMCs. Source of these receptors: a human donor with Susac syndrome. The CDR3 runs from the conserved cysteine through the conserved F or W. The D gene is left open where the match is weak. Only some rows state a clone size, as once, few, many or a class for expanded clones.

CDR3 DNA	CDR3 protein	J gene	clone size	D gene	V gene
TGTGCCAGCGGTTGGGACCGCACAGATACGCAGTATTTT	CASGWDRTDTQYF	TRBJ2-3	-	-	TRBV2
TGTGCCAGTAGTATAGGATACCAAGAGACCCAGTACTTC	CASSIGYQETQYF	TRBJ2-5	few	-	TRBV19
TGCGCCAGCAGCCTGGAGGGGGTTCATCAGCCCCAGCATTTT	CASSLEGVHQPQHF	TRBJ1-5	-	-	TRBV4-1
TGCGCCAGCAGCTTGGTGGGAGGTTTTAACAATGAGCAGTTCTTC	CASSLVGGFNNEQFF	TRBJ2-1	-	-	TRBV5-1
TGTGCCAGCAGCCTGGGGTGGAATCAGCCCCAGCATTTT	CASSLGWNQPQHF	TRBJ1-5	-	-	TRBV9
TGTGCCAGCAGCTCGCCGGTGGGGCCCCAGCATTTT	CASSSPVGPQHF	TRBJ1-5	-	-	TRBV7-8
TGCAGTGCCCCGGGACAGCCTAGCACAGATACGCAGTATTTT	CSAPGQPSTDTQYF	TRBJ2-3	once	TRBD1	TRBV20-1
TGCAGCGTTGATCGCGGGGTCCCTGGAAACACCATATATTTT	CSVDRGVPGNTIYF	TRBJ1-3	-	-	TRBV29-1
TGTGCCACCAGTGATTTACCTAGCGGGAGGGCCAATGAGCAGTTCTTC	CATSDLPSGRANEQFF	TRBJ2-1	-	TRBD2	TRBV24-1
TGTGCCAGCAGCTTTCGACAGGGAGCACGCGGAAACACCATATATTTT	CASSFRQGARGNTIYF	TRBJ1-3	-	TRBD1	TRBV5-4
TGTGCCAGCAGCCAAGTGCCGAGAGCGTCGTACTACGAGCAGTACTTC	CASSQVPRASYYEQYF	TRBJ2-7	-	-	TRBV4-2
TGTGCCAGCAGCCCGGAAACTTCTAGCACAGATACGCAGTATTTT	CASSPETSSTDTQYF	TRBJ2-3	once	-	TRBV7-8
TGCGCCAGCAGCCACAAGAGCGGCAATAGCAATCAGCCCCAGCATTTT	CASSHKSGNSNQPQHF	TRBJ1-5	once	-	TRBV4-1
TGTGCCAGCAGCCAGAGAAGGGTCCGGGGGACCCAGTACTTC	CASSQRRVRGTQYF	TRBJ2-5	-	-	TRBV5-6
TGCAGCGCTTTAAGACGGGGGGCTGATGATGGCTACACCTTC	CSALRRGADDGYTF	TRBJ1-2	-	-	TRBV20-1
TGTGCCAGCAGCCCTCAAAGCGGGATGGCCGGGGAGCTGTTTTTT	CASSPQSGMAGELFF	TRBJ2-2	-	TRBD2	TRBV7-2
TGTGCCAGCAGCCACAACCGACTAGCGGAAACACGATTCTCCTACAATGAGCAGTTCTTC	CASSHNRLAETRFSYNEQFF	TRBJ2-1	-	TRBD2	TRBV11-1
TGTGCCAGCAGCTCCTCCGGGACTAGCGGGGCCAATGAGCAGTTCTTC	CASSSSGTSGANEQFF	TRBJ2-1	-	TRBD2	TRBV9
TGTGCCAGCAGTTTCCAACAGGGGAAGAAGGAGACCCAGTACTTC	CASSFQQGKKETQYF	TRBJ2-5	-	TRBD1	TRBV12-3/TRBV12-4
TGTGCCAGCAGCTTATGGACAGGAGCGTTCGGCTTGAACACTGAAGCTTTCTTT	CASSLWTGAFGLNTEAFF	TRBJ1-1	-	TRBD1	TRBV7-2
TGTGCCAGCAGTTCCAGGGGCCGGAGAACGAGATCCCTTAATGAAAAACTGTTTTTT	CASSSRGRRTRSLNEKLFF	TRBJ1-4	-	-	TRBV6-5
TGTGCCAGCAGCCAAGATGGCGGGAGCGTCTACGAGCAGTACTTC	CASSQDGGSVYEQYF	TRBJ2-7	-	TRBD2	TRBV3-1
TGTGCCAGCAGCCCACAGCTTGGGGAAAAACTGTTTTTT	CASSPQLGEKLFF	TRBJ1-4	-	-	TRBV7-2
TGTGCCACCAGCAGAGAAGCACGTATGAGCTCCTACAATGAGCAGTTCTTC	CATSREARMSSYNEQFF	TRBJ2-1	-	-	TRBV15
TGTGCCAGCAGCCCTAGGACAGGCTGGCAAGCTAACTATGGCTACACCTTC	CASSPRTGWQANYGYTF	TRBJ1-2	-	TRBD1	TRBV9
TGCAGTGCTCTCTCCGGGACTGCACCTGAGACCCAGTACTTC	CSALSGTAPETQYF	TRBJ2-5	-	-	TRBV20-1
TGTGCCAGCAGCCCCAACCCGGGCAGCTTCTATGGCTACACCTTC	CASSPNPGSFYGYTF	TRBJ1-2	-	-	TRBV14
TGTGCCAGTCTCTCTCTCTCGTGGCTAGGACAGCCCCAGCATTTT	CASLSLSWLGQPQHF	TRBJ1-5	-	-	TRBV19
TGTGCCAGCAGACCTACGGGACTAGCGGGGGTCGAGCAGTACTTC	CASRPTGLAGVEQYF	TRBJ2-7	-	TRBD2	TRBV12-3/TRBV12-4
TGTGCCAGCCTTTTAGGACAGGGGTACAATGAGCAGTTCTTC	CASLLGQGYNEQFF	TRBJ2-1	-	TRBD1	TRBV28
TGTGCCAGCAGTTTGAAGGGGATCCAAGAGACCCAGTACTTC	CASSLKGIQETQYF	TRBJ2-5	-	-	TRBV28